This T cell receptor beta chain emerged from a study of T cell repertoires in cytomegalovirus infection. On the study more broadly: It was the public TCR beta signatures that indicated both CMV infection and matching HLA type.

A single record per CDR3 protein comes from TCRdb applying MiXCR to the reads. The data contain fewer than 350,000 distinct CDR3 sequences, roughly a sixth of them singletons. This clonotype was found many times. V was cut by 5 bases and J by 2 bases, with 8 bases left in between. Germline-derived CDR1 and CDR2 are SGHTA and FQGNSA. CDR3 length: 13 residues. Sequencing was done on a sample of PBMCs. The V and J genes are TRBV7-2 and TRBJ2-3; D is ambiguous. The receptor was derived from a human donor in good health (CMV status not recorded). Some clones in this sample may be carry-over from other donors' samples. The CDR3 DNA reads as TGTGCCAGCAGCCTCCAATCCACAGATACGCAGTATTTT. This codes for CASSLQSTDTQYF.